These 23 T cell receptor beta chains were sequenced from one sample in a study of T cell responses to AZD1222 COVID-19 vaccine. Here immunoSEQ multiplex PCR was the method, and the copy in TCRdb shows in-frame clones only, minus some. Of around 120,000 clones in the sample, about nine tenths were seen once. The sequenced sample was peripheral blood, obtained 28 days after the second AZD1222 dose. All receptors derive from an adult who received the AZD1222 COVID-19 vaccine.

The chain combines TRBV3-1 (or the pseudogene TRBV3-2) with TRBJ1-3; a possible D gene is TRBD1 (6 bases). The CDR3 has 16 amino acids. With 0 bases removed from V and 2 bases from J, the gap between germline ends came to 11 bases. Germline V lookup: CDR1 LGHDT, CDR2 YNNKEL (reference sequence). The CDR3 here is CASSQDWGATGNTIYF. The CDR3 nucleotides read TGTGCCAGCAGCCAAGATTGGGGGGCTACTGGAAACACCATATATTTT.

The CDR3 spells CASSLEQGTEAFF. Here the CDR3 DNA reads TGTGCCAGCAGTTTAGAGCAGGGCACTGAAGCTTTCTTT. The chain uses TRBV12-3 or TRBV12-4 and TRBJ1-1, with TRBD1 as a possible D gene (5 bases). Trimming removed 1 base from V and 4 bases from J, with 7 bases in between. This CDR3 contains 13 residues.

The J gene is TRBJ2-3, the V gene TRBV6-4; unclear D gene. Germline-derived CDR1 and CDR2 are MRHNA and SNTAGT. V lost 0 bases and J 0 bases, leaving 7 bases between the germline ends. The CDR3 length is 15 residues. CDR3: CASSDSGKSTDTQYF. In DNA, the CDR3 is TGTGCCAGCAGTGACTCGGGGAAAAGCACAGATACGCAGTATTTT.

V and J are TRBV4-3 and TRBJ2-3; D gene ambiguous. Trimming took 0 bases from V and 4 from J, leaving 11 bases between them. CDR1 is LGHNA, CDR2 YSLEER, per germline. This CDR3 has 15 residues. CDR3 sequence reads: CASSQDEDVADTQYF. CDR3 DNA: TGCGCCAGCAGCCAAGATGAGGACGTCGCAGATACGCAGTATTTT.

This rearrangement joins TRBV2 to TRBJ1-5; D not resolved. Deletions cut 7 bases from V and 0 bases from J, with 10 bases between. This CDR3 contains 14 residues. Germline CDR1 is SNHLY and CDR2 is FYNNEI. Here the CDR3 reads CASKPRNSNQPQHF. Written as DNA, the CDR3 is TGTGCCAGCAAACCGCGAAATAGCAATCAGCCCCAGCATTTT.

The chain uses TRBV5-8 and TRBJ1-1, with D possibly TRBD1 on 6 matching bases. The CDR3 sequence is 14 residues long. Germline assignment: CDR1 SGHTS and CDR2 YDEGEE. Deletions cut 4 bases from V and 3 bases from J, with 13 bases between. In DNA form, the CDR3 reads TGTGCCAGCAGCGCACAGGGTGCGGACACTGAAGCTTTCTTT. It is translated as CASSAQGADTEAFF.

As concerns this clone: The sample carries other DNA sequences with the same CDR3. Here the CDR3 reads CATSRVGTTEAFF. In nucleotides, the CDR3 is TGTGCCACCAGCAGAGTCGGGACCACTGAAGCTTTCTTT. V usage is TRBV15 and J usage is TRBJ1-1, with D perhaps matching TRBD1 (5 bases). The CDR3 runs to 13 residues. CDR1 and CDR2 (germline): LNHNV, YYDKDF (reference sequence). With 1 base removed from V and 4 bases from J, the gap between germline ends came to 7 bases.

The rearrangement links TRBV7-2 to TRBJ2-3; D call uncertain. Germline V gene data show CDR1 as SGHTA and CDR2 as FQGNSA. With 5 bases removed from V and 4 bases from J, the gap between germline ends came to 13 bases. The CDR3 covers 14 residues. The CDR3 sequence: CASSQGPAADTQYF. The CDR3, as DNA: TGTGCCAGCAGCCAAGGACCTGCGGCAGATACGCAGTATTTT.

This chain uses TRBV11-1 with TRBJ1-2; D is uncertain. Between the trimmed V and J ends, which lost 11 bases and 1 base, there was a span of 17 bases. Germline CDR1 reads SGHAT; CDR2 reads FQDESV (reference sequence). This CDR3 comprises 14 residues. This CDR3 reads CAPTRETLNYGYTF. The CDR3 coding sequence is TGTGCCCCAACTAGGGAGACCCTTAACTATGGCTACACCTTC.

The chain combines TRBV19 with TRBJ1-2; 7 bases fit TRBD1. Germline loops: CDR1 LNHDA, CDR2 SQIVND (reference sequence). CDR3 length equals 13 residues. V lost 8 bases, J lost 5 bases, and 8 bases stayed unmatched. CDR3 protein: CASSTGERYGYTF. The CDR3, as DNA: TGTGCCAGTTCAACAGGGGAGAGATATGGCTACACCTTC.

The V gene is TRBV5-4, the J gene TRBJ2-7; D is perhaps TRBD1 or TRBD2 (6 bases each). Germline V gene lookup returns CDR1 SGHNT and CDR2 YYREEE (reference sequence). V was pared by 4 bases and J by 8 bases, with 13 bases between. There are 12 residues in the CDR3. In DNA, the CDR3 is TGTGCCAGCAGCCTCGGGGGCCCTCAGCAGTACTTC. Translated: CASSLGGPQQYF. The full variable domain, completed using reference TRBV5-4 and TRBJ2-7, is ETGVTQSPTHLIKTRGQQVTLRCSSQSGHNTVSWYQQALGQGPQFIFQYYREEENGRGNFPPRFSGLQFPNYSSELNVNALELDDSALYLCASSLGGPQQYFGPGTRLTVT.

The chain recombines TRBV28 with TRBJ1-3; D ambiguous. The CDR3 covers 14 residues. CDR1 and CDR2 from the germline V gene are MDHEN and SYDVKM. V lost 2 bases, J lost 1 base, and 6 bases lay in between. CDR3: CASSLSLSGNTIYF. The DNA for the CDR3 is TGTGCCAGCAGTTTAAGCTTGTCTGGAAACACCATATATTTT.

This chain connects TRBV6-5 to TRBJ1-6; 8 bases line up with TRBD1. In germline, CDR1 is MNHEY, CDR2 SVGAGI. The CDR3 length is 15 residues. V lost 2 bases to trimming and J lost 7 bases; unmatched junction nucleotides: 4. The CDR3 sequence: CASSYRDRRNSPLHF. In DNA form, the CDR3 reads TGTGCCAGCAGTTACCGGGACAGGAGGAATTCACCCCTCCACTTT.

The chain joins TRBV7-2 to TRBJ1-2; D not certain. Germline CDR1 SGHTA, CDR2 FQGNSA. CDR3 length: 15 amino acids. Trimming cost V 5 bases and J 4 bases, with 17 bases left between them. CDR3 residues: CASSPHRLDAYGYTF. In nucleotides, the CDR3 is TGTGCCAGCAGCCCTCACCGGCTGGACGCCTATGGCTACACCTTC.

The rearrangement joins TRBV7-3 to TRBJ2-6; D unclear. V was pared by 5 bases and J by 1 base, with 6 bases between. The germline V gene has CDR1 SGHTA and CDR2 FQGTGA. The CDR3 has 14 residues. CDR3 DNA sequence: TGTGCCAGCAGCAGCAGGTCTGGGGCCAACGTCCTGACTTTC. It yields the protein CASSSRSGANVLTF.

The rearrangement joins TRBV29-1 to TRBJ2-1; no definite D call. Between the trimmed V and J ends, which lost 4 bases and 4 bases, there was a span of 11 bases. This CDR3 is built from 13 residues. The V gene's germline CDR1 is SQVTM and CDR2 ANQGSEA. In nucleotides, the CDR3 is TGCAGCGTTGGAAGGAGTACTTACAATGAGCAGTTCTTC. Translated: CSVGRSTYNEQFF.

V and J are TRBV7-2 and TRBJ1-5; D might be TRBD1 (6 bases). This CDR3 has 14 amino acids. The V and J ends lost 5 bases and 3 bases respectively, with 11 bases between them. Germline-derived CDR1 and CDR2 are SGHTA and FQGNSA. The chain's CDR3 is CASSPNRVNQPQHF. Written as DNA, the CDR3 is TGTGCCAGCAGCCCCAACAGGGTCAATCAGCCCCAGCATTTT.

The rearrangement links TRBV6-5 to TRBJ1-2; no definite D call. In germline, CDR1 is MNHEY, CDR2 SVGAGI. The CDR3 is 12 amino acids. V dropped 6 bases and J dropped 8 bases, with 13 bases sitting between them. For the CDR3, the DNA is TGTGCCAGCAGGATCCTAGGGTACGGCTACACCTTC. Translated, it gives CASRILGYGYTF.

Only a few counts were recorded for this clone. The DNA for the CDR3 is TGCAGCGTTGGGAGATCCGCTAGCGGGGGAGGGACCCAGTACTTC. Amino acids: CSVGRSASGGGTQYF. The chain carries TRBV29-1 and TRBJ2-5; the match to TRBD2 covers 10 bases. From germline, CDR1 is SQVTM and CDR2 ANQGSEA. CDR3 length: 15 residues. V trimming: 4 bases; J trimming: 7 bases; junction bases outside the gene matches: 12.

V is TRBV9 and J is TRBJ1-1, with D hard to call. CDR1 is SGDLS, CDR2 YYNGEE, per germline. The V gene lost 0 bases and the J gene lost 2 bases, with 8 bases spanning the gap. CDR3 length: 14 amino acids. CDR3 residues: CASSVAGINTEAFF. CDR3 bases: TGTGCCAGCAGCGTAGCCGGGATCAACACTGAAGCTTTCTTT.

The gene calls are TRBV5-1 and TRBJ1-2; possibly TRBD1 for D (5 bases). V was cut by 0 bases and J by 0 bases, with 9 bases left in between. The CDR3 is 15 residues long. Germline CDR1 is SGHRS and CDR2 is YFSETQ. The CDR3 loop reads CASSLDRRTNYGYTF. The CDR3 DNA sequence: TGCGCCAGCAGCTTGGACAGGAGGACTAACTATGGCTACACCTTC.

This clone appeared once. This chain links TRBV2 with TRBJ1-2, with D unclear. Germline V lookup: CDR1 SNHLY, CDR2 FYNNEI. This CDR3 region has 13 residues. V dropped 6 bases and J dropped 0 bases, with 8 bases sitting between them. The CDR3 sequence: CASSLGTNYGYTF. CDR3 sequence (DNA): TGTGCCAGCAGCTTAGGGACTAACTATGGCTACACCTTC.

The sample holds one count of this clone. This CDR3 reads CASSPVGKNTEAFF. In DNA form, the CDR3 reads TGTGCCAGCTCACCTGTTGGTAAGAACACTGAAGCTTTCTTT. This chain joins TRBV18 and TRBJ1-1; unclear D gene. The germline gives CDR1 KGHSH, CDR2 LQKENI. Trimming took 3 bases from V and 1 from J, leaving 9 bases between them. The CDR3 consists of 14 residues.